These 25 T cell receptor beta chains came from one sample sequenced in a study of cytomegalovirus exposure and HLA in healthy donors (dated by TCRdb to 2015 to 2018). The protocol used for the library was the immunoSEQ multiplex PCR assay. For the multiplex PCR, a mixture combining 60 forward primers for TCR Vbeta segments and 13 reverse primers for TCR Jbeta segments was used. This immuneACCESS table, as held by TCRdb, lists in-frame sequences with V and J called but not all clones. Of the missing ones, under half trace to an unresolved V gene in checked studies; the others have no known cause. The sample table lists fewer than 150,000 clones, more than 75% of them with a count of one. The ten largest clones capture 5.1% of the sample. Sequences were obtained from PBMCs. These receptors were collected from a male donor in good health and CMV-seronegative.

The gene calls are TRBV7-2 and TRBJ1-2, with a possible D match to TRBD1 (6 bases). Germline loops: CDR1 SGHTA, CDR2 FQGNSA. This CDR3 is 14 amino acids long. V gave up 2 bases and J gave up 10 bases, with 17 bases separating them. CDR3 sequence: CASSLFQGRGPYTF. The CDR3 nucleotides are TGTGCCAGCAGCTTATTCCAGGGCAGGGGTCCCTACACCTTC.

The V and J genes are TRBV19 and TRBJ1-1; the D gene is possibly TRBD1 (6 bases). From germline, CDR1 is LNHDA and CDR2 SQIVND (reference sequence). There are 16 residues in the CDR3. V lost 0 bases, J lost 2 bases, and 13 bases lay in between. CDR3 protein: CASSIERGHRNTEAFF. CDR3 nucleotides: TGTGCCAGTAGTATAGAGAGGGGACACCGCAACACTGAAGCTTTCTTT.

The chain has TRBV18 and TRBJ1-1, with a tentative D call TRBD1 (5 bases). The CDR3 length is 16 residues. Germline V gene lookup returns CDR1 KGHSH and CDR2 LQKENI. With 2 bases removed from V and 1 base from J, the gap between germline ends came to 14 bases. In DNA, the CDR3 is TGTGCCAGCTCACCATATAGTCAGGGTGCGAACACTGAAGCTTTCTTT. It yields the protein CASSPYSQGANTEAFF.

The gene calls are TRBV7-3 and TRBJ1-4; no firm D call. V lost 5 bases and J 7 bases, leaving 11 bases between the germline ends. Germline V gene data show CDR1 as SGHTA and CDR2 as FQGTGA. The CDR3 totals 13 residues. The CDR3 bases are TGTGCCAGCAGCCGCTCACCGGGTGAAAAACTGTTTTTT. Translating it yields CASSRSPGEKLFF.

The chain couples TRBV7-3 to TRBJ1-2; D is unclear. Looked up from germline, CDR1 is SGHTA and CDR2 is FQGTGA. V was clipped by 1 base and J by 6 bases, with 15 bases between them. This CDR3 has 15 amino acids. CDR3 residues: CASSLKREEKDGYTF. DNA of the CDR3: TGTGCCAGCAGCTTAAAACGTGAAGAGAAAGATGGCTACACCTTC.

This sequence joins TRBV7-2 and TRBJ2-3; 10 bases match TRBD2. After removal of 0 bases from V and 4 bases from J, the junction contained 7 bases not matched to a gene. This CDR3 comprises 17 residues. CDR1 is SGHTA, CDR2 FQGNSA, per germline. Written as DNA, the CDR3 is TGTGCCAGCAGCTTAGCGCGAGCGGGGGGGGGTCCAGATACGCAGTATTTT. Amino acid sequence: CASSLARAGGGPDTQYF.

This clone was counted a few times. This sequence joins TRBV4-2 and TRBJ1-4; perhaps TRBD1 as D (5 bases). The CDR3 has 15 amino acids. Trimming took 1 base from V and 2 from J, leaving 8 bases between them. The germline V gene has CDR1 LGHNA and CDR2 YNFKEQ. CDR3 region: CASSQAGMTNEKLFF. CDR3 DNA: TGTGCCAGCAGCCAAGCAGGGATGACTAATGAAAAACTGTTTTTT.

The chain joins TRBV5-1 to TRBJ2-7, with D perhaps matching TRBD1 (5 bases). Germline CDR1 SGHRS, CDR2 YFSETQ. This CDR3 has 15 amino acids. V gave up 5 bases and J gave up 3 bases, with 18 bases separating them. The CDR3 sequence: CASRLTVGLDYEQYF. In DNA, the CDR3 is TGCGCCAGCAGGTTGACGGTGGGGCTTGACTACGAGCAGTACTTC. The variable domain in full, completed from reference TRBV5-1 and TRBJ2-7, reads KAGVTQTPRYLIKTRGQQVTLSCSPISGHRSVSWYQQTPGQGLQFLFEYFSETQRNKGNFPGRFSGRQFSNSRSEMNVSTLELGDSALYLCASRLTVGLDYEQYFGPGTRLTVT.

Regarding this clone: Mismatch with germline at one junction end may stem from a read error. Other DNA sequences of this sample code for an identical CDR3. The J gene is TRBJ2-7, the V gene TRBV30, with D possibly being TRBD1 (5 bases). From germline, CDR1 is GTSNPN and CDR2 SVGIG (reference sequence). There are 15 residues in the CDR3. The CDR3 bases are TGCGCCTGGAGTGTAGGGGCAGGCCTGGCCTACGAGCAGTACTTC. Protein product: CAWSVGAGLAYEQYF.

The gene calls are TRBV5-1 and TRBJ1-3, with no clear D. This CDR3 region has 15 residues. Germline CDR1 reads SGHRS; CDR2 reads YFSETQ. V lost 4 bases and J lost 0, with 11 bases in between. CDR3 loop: CASSPHLSSGNTIYF. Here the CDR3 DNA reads TGCGCCAGCAGCCCCCACTTGAGCTCTGGAAACACCATATATTTT.

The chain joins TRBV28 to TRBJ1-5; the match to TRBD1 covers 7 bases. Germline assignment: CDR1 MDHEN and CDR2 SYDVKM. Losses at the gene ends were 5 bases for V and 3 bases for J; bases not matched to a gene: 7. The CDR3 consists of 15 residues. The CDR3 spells CASSAPKGANQPQHF. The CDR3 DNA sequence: TGTGCCAGCAGTGCCCCAAAGGGGGCCAATCAGCCCCAGCATTTT.

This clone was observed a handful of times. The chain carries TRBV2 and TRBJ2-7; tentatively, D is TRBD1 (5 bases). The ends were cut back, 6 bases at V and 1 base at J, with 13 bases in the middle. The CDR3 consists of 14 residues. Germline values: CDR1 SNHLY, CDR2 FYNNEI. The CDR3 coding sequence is TGTGCCAGCAGCCCAGGGTCTTTGTCCTACGAGCAGTACTTC. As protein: CASSPGSLSYEQYF.

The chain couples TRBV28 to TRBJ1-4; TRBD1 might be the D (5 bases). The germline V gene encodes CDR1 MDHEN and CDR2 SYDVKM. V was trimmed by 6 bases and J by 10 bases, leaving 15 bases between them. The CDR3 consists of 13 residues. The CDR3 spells CASSPGLEGKLFF. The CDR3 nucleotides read TGTGCCAGCAGCCCAGGGTTGGAGGGAAAACTGTTTTTT.

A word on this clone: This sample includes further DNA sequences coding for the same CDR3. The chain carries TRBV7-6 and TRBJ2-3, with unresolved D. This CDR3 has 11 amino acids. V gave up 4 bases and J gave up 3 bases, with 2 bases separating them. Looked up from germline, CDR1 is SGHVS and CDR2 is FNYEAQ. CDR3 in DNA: TGTGCCAGCAGCTCTACAGATACGCAGTATTTT. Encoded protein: CASSSTDTQYF. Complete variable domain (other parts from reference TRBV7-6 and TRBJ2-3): GAGVSQSPRYKVTKRGQDVALRCDPISGHVSLYWYRQALGQGPEFLTYFNYEAQQDKSGLPNDRFSAERPEGSISTLTIQRTEQRDSAMYRCASSSTDTQYFGPGTRLTVL.

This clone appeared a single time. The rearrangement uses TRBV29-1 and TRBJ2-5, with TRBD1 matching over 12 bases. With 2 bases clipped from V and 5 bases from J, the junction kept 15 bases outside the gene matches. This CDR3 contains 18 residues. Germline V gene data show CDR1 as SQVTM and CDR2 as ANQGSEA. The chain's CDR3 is CSVETGTGGLGIEETQYF. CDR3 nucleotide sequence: TGCAGCGTTGAAACCGGGACAGGGGGCCTCGGCATCGAGGAGACCCAGTACTTC.

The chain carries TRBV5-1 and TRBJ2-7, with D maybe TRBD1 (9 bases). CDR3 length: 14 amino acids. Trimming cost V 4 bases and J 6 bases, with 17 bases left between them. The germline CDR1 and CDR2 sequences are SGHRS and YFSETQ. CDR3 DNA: TGCGCCAGCAGCCCCGGGACAGGGACTAGCGAGCAGTACTTC. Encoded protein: CASSPGTGTSEQYF.

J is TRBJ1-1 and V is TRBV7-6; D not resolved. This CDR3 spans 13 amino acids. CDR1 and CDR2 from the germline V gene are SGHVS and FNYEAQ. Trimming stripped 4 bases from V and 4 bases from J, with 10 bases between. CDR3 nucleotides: TGTGCCAGCAGCTATTCCCCGGGCACTGAAGCTTTCTTT. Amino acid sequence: CASSYSPGTEAFF.

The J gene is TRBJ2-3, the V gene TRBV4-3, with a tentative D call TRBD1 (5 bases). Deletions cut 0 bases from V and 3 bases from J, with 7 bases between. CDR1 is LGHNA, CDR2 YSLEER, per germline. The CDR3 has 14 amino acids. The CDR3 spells CASSQEKGTDTQYF. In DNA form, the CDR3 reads TGCGCCAGCAGCCAAGAGAAGGGGACAGATACGCAGTATTTT.

CDR3 in amino acids: CASSRERSTDTQYF. The CDR3 DNA reads TGTGCCAGCAGCAGAGAGCGGAGCACAGATACGCAGTATTTT. The V and J genes are TRBV2 and TRBJ2-3; D is perhaps TRBD2 (5 bases). Trimming removed 6 bases from V and 0 bases from J, with 10 bases in between. The CDR3 loop spans 14 amino acids. CDR1 and CDR2 from the germline V gene are SNHLY and FYNNEI.

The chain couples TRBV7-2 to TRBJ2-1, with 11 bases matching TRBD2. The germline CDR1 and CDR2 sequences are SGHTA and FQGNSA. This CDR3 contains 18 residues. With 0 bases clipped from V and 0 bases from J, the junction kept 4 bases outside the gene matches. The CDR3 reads CASSLALAGGSSYNEQFF. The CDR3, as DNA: TGTGCCAGCAGCTTAGCCCTAGCGGGGGGTAGCTCCTACAATGAGCAGTTCTTC.

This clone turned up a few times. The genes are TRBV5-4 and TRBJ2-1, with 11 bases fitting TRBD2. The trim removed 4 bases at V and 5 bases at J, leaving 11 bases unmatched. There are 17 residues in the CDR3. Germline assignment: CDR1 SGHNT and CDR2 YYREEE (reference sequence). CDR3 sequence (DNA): TGTGCCAGCAGCCAACAAATAGCGGGGGGGCCAAACAATGAGCAGTTCTTC. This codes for CASSQQIAGGPNNEQFF.

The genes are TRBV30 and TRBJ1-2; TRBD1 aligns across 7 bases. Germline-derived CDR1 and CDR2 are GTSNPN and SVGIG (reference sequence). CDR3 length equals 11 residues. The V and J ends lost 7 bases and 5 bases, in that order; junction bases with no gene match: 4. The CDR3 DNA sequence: TGTGCCTCAGTCAGGGGGTATGGCTACACCTTC. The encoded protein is CASVRGYGYTF. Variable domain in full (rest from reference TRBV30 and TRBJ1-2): SQTIHQWPATLVQPVGSPLSLECTVEGTSNPNLYWYRQAAGRGLQLLFYSVGIGQISSEVPQNLSASRPQDRQFILSSKKLLLSDSGFYLCASVRGYGYTFGSGTRLTVV.

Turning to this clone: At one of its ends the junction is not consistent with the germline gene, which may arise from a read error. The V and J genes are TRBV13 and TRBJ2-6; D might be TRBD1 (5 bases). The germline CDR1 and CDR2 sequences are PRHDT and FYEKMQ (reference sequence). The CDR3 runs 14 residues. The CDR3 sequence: CGSRDSSGANGLTF. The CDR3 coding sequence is TGTGGATCTAGGGATAGCTCTGGGGCCAACGGCCTGACTTTC.

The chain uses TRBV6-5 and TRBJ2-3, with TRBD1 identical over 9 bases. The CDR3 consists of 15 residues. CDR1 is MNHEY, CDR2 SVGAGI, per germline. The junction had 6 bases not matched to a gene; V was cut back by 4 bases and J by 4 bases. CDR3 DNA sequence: TGTGCCAGCAGTTCCTCCGGGACAGGGTCAGATACGCAGTATTTT. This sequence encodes CASSSSGTGSDTQYF.

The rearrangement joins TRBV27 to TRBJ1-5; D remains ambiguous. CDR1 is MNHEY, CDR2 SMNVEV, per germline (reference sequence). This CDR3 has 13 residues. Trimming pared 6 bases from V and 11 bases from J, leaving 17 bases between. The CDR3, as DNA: TGTGCCAGCAGGTTAAAAGCCAGGTCCTCCCAGCATTTT. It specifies CASRLKARSSQHF.